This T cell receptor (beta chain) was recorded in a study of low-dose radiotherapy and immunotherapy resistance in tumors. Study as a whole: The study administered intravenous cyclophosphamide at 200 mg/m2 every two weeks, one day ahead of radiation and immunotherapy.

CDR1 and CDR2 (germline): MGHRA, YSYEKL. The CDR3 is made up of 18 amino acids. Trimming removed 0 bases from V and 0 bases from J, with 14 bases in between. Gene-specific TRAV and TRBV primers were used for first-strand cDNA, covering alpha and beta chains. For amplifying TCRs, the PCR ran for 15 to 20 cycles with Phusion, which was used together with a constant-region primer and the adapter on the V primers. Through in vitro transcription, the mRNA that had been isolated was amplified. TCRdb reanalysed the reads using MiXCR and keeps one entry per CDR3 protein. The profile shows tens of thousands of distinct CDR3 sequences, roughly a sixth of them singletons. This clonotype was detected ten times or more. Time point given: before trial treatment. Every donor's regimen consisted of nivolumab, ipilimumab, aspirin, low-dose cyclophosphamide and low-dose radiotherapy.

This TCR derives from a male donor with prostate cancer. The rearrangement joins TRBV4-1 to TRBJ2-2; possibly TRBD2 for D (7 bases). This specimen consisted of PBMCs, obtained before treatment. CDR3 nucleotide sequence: TGCGCCAGCAGCCAAGATTATGGGGGGGGCCCGAACACCGGGGAGCTGTTTTTT. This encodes CASSQDYGGGPNTGELFF.